The source of this TCR beta chain is a study of siplizumab effects on memory and regulatory T cells. Libraries were prepared by immunoSEQ multiplex PCR; TCRdb keeps only in-frame clonotypes and omits some of them. The table records some 110,000 clones, 90% to 95% of them present only once. This sequence was found in a human donor in good health. Material: CD4+ T cells sorted from blood.

The CDR3 nucleotides read TGTGCCAGCAGGACACATTCCACTAACTATGGCTACACCTTC. Its protein product is CASRTHSTNYGYTF. The rearrangement links TRBV6-5 to TRBJ1-2; D gene uncertain. The germline CDR1 and CDR2 sequences are MNHEY and SVGAGI. V was shortened by 6 bases and J by 0 bases, with 11 bases between the two germline ends. The CDR3 is made up of 14 amino acids.